What follows are 2 T cell receptor beta chains derived from one specimen sequenced in a study of T cells expressing NK-cell markers (dated by TCRdb to 2020 to 2021). The library was obtained by 5' RACE. Sequencing was carried out with an Illumina HiSeq 2000. Following TCRdb reprocessing, every CDR3 protein sequence forms one entry, and DNA is not provided. The sample table includes about 190,000 distinct CDR3 sequences. The biggest ten clones account for over 20% of the sample. What was sequenced was blood T cells: a sorted CD56 or NKG2C T cell subset, CD4+ or CD8+ T cells, or bulk PBMC T cells (not recorded which). The receptor source for this set is a man aged 18 to 70 in good health.

The V and J genes are TRBV4-2 and TRBJ2-7; TCRdb indicates TRBD2, and absent DNA this call remains unverified. This CDR3 is 18 amino acids long. Germline CDR1 is LGHNA and CDR2 is YNFKEQ. The CDR3 sequence: CASSPLLLTSGGASEQYF.

The chain has TRBV12-3 or TRBV12-4 and TRBJ2-7; no DNA is available, so the TRBD2 call from TCRdb remains unchecked. The CDR3 contains 15 residues. CDR3 in amino acids: CASSLLAGGGYEQYF.